The clone carrying this T cell receptor (beta chain) was seen once. The antigen is not known. The data derive from a study of PD-1 blockade in classical Hodgkin lymphoma. Here immunoSEQ multiplex PCR was the method, and the copy in TCRdb shows in-frame clones only, minus some. The sample lists about 50,000 clones; around 76% were seen once. CDR1 is GTSNPN and CDR2 is SVGIG in the germline V gene (reference sequence). The germline V and J ends were trimmed by 7 bases and 0 bases, with 7 bases remaining between them. The CDR3 covers 12 residues. The time point: cycle 4 day 1 (C4D1), after six to seven weeks of nivolumab. Each of the patients experienced relapse following autologous stem cell transplantation, and their brentuximab vedotin exposure differed. Regarding the study as a whole: Patients who responded completely had about the same baseline diversity as newly diagnosed patients. By C4D1, diversity of CD4+ TCRs had risen significantly, whereas that of CD8+ TCRs had not.

This sequence was found in a human donor with classical Hodgkin lymphoma. The sequencing here drew on peripheral blood mononuclear cells (PBMCs), taken before the fourth cycle of nivolumab. The V call is TRBV30, the J call TRBJ1-3, with D possibly TRBD1 on 5 matching bases. The CDR3 bases are TGTGCCTTACAGGACTCTGGAAACACCATATATTTT. It codes for CALQDSGNTIYF.